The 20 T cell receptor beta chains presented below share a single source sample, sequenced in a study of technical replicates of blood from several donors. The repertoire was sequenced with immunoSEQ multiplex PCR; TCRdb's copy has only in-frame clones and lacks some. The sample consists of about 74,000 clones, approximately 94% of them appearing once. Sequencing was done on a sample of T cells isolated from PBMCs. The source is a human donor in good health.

CDR3: CASSYEVWREAFF. The CDR3 DNA sequence: TGTGCCAGCAGTTACGAGGTTTGGCGAGAAGCTTTCTTT. The chain combines TRBV6-6 with TRBJ1-1; D unclear. Germline V gene data show CDR1 as MNHNY and CDR2 as SVGAGI (reference sequence). CDR3 length equals 13 residues. V was trimmed by 2 bases and J by 8 bases, leaving 12 bases between them.

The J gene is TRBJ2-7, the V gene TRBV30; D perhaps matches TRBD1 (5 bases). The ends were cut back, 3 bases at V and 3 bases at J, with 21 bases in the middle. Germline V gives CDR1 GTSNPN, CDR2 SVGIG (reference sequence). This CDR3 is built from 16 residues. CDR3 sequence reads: CAWRPPQGGLFYEQYF. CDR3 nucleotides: TGTGCCTGGAGACCTCCTCAGGGCGGCTTGTTCTACGAGCAGTACTTC.

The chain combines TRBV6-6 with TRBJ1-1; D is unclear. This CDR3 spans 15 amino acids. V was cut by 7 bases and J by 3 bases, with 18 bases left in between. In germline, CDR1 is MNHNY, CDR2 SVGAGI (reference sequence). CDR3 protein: CASINGGGGDTEAFF. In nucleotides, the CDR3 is TGTGCCAGCATAAATGGTGGAGGCGGGGACACTGAAGCTTTCTTT.

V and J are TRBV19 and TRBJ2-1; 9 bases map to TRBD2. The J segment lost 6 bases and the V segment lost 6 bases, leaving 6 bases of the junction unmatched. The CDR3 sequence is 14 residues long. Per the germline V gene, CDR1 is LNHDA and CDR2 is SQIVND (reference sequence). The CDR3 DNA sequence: TGTGCCAGTAGACTTAGCGGGAGCTTCAATGAGCAGTTCTTC. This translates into CASRLSGSFNEQFF.

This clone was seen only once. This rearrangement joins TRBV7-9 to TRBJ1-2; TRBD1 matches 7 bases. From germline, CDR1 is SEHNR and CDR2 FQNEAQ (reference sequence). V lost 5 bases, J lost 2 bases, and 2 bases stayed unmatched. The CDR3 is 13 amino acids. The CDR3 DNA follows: TGTGCCAGCAGCCCGGACAGGAACTATGGCTACACCTTC. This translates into CASSPDRNYGYTF.

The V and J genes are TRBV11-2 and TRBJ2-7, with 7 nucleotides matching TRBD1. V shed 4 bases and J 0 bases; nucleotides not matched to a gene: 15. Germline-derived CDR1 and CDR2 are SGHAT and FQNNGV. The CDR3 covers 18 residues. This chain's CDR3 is CASSSTPLTGAVSYEQYF. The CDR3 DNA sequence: TGTGCCAGCAGCTCGACTCCTCTAACAGGGGCCGTCTCCTACGAGCAGTACTTC.

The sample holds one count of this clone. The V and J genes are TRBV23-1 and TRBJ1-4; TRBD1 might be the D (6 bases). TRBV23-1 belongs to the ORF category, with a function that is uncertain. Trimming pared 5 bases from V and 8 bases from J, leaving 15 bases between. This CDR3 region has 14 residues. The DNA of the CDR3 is TGCGCCAGCAGTTTAGGGGGGGTGCCCGAAAAACTGTTTTTT. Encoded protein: CASSLGGVPEKLFF.

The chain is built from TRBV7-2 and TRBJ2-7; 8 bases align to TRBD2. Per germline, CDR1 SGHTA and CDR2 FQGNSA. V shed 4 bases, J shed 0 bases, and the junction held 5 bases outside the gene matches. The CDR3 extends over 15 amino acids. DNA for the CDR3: TGTGCCAGCAGCTCCTTAAGCGGGAGCTCCTACGAGCAGTACTTC. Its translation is CASSSLSGSSYEQYF.

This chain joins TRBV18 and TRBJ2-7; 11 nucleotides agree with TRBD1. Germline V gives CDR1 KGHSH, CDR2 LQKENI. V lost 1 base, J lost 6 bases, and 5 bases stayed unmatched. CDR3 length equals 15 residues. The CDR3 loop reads CASSPLGTGGLEQYF. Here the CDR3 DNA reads TGTGCCAGCTCACCACTTGGGACAGGGGGGCTCGAGCAGTACTTC. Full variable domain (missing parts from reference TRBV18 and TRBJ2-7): NAGVMQNPRHLVRRRGQEARLRCSPMKGHSHVYWYRQLPEEGLKFMVYLQKENIIDESGMPKERFSAEFPKEGPSILRIQQVVRGDSAAYFCASSPLGTGGLEQYFGPGTRLTVT.

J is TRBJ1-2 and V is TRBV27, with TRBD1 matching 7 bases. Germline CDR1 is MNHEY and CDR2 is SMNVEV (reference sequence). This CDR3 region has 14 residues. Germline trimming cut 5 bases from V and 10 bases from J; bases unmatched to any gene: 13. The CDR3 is CASSPGTALHFYTF. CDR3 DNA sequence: TGTGCCAGCAGTCCGGGGACAGCCCTTCATTTCTACACCTTC.

The CDR3 DNA follows: TGTGCCAGCAGTGGGACAGGGGGGAAAAAGTGGGGCTACACCTTC. Translation gives CASSGTGGKKWGYTF. V and J are TRBV2 and TRBJ1-2; 10 bases agree with TRBD1. The CDR3 spans 15 residues. The ends lost 4 bases at V and 8 bases at J; junction bases unmatched: 10. Germline lookup yields CDR1 SNHLY and CDR2 FYNNEI.

CDR3 loop: CASSPPTTSGSRETQYF. The CDR3, as DNA: TGTGCCAGCTCACCACCTACAACTAGCGGGAGTAGGGAGACCCAGTACTTC. The V and J genes are TRBV18 and TRBJ2-5, with 11 bases matching TRBD2. The V and J ends lost 0 bases and 5 bases, in that order; junction bases with no gene match: 8. Per the germline V gene, CDR1 is KGHSH and CDR2 is LQKENI. The CDR3 contains 17 residues.

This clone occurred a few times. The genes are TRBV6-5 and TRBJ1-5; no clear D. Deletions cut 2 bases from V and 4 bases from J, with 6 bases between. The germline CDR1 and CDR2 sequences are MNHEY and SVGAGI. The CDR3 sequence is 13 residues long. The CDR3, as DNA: TGTGCCAGCAGTTACAGGGAGAATCAGCCCCAGCATTTT. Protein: CASSYRENQPQHF.

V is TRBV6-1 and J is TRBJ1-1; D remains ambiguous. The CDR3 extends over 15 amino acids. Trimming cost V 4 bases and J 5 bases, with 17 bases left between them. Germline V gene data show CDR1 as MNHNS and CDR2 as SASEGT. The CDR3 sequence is CASSVLSGRGTEAFF. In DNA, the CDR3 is TGTGCCAGCAGTGTGTTATCAGGTAGAGGGACTGAAGCTTTCTTT.

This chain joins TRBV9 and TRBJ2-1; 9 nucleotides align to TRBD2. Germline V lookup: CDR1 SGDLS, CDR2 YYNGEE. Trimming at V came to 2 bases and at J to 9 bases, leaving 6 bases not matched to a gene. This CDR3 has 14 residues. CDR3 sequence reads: CASSVLAGAGEQFF. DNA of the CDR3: TGTGCCAGCAGCGTCTTAGCGGGAGCGGGTGAGCAGTTCTTC.

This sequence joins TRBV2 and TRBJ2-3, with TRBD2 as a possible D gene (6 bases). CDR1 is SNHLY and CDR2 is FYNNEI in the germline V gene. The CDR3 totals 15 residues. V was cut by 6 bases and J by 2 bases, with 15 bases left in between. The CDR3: CASSITGADTDTQYF. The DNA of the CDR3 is TGTGCCAGCAGCATAACGGGAGCAGACACAGATACGCAGTATTTT.

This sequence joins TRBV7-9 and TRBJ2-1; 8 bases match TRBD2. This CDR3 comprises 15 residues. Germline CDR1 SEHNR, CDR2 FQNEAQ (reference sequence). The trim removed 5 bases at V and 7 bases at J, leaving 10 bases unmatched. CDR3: CASSPPSGLGNEQFF. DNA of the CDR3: TGTGCCAGCAGCCCGCCTAGCGGGCTCGGGAATGAGCAGTTCTTC. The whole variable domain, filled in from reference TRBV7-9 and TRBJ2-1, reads DTGVSQNPRHKITKRGQNVTFRCDPISEHNRLYWYRQTLGQGPEFLTYFQNEAQLEKSRLLSDRFSAERPKGSFSTLEIQRTEQGDSAMYLCASSPPSGLGNEQFFGPGTRLTVL.

The CDR3 loop reads CASSLTYYNEQFF. The CDR3 region has the DNA TGTGCCAGCAGCTTAACTTACTACAATGAGCAGTTCTTC. The J gene is TRBJ2-1, the V gene TRBV7-2; D remains ambiguous. The V gene lost 2 bases and the J gene lost 3 bases, with 5 bases spanning the gap. Germline loops: CDR1 SGHTA, CDR2 FQGNSA. The CDR3 has 13 residues.

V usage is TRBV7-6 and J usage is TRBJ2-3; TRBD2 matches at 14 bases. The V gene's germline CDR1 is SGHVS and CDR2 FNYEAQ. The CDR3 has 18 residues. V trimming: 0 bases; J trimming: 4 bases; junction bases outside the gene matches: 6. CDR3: CASSLAGTSGSFSDTQYF. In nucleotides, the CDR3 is TGTGCCAGCAGCTTAGCGGGGACTAGCGGGAGTTTTTCAGATACGCAGTATTTT. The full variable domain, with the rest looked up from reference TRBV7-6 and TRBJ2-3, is GAGVSQSPRYKVTKRGQDVALRCDPISGHVSLYWYRQALGQGPEFLTYFNYEAQQDKSGLPNDRFSAERPEGSISTLTIQRTEQRDSAMYRCASSLAGTSGSFSDTQYFGPGTRLTVL.

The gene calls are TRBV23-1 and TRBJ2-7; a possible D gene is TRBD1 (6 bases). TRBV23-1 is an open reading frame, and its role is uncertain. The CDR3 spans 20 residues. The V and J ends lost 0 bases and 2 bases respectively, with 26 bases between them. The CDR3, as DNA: TGCGCCAGCAGTCAATCTAACGGGCACGGACAGCTTTCCTTACCCTACGAGCAGTACTTC. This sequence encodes CASSQSNGHGQLSLPYEQYF.